This T cell receptor (beta chain) was observed in a study of cytomegalovirus exposure and HLA in healthy donors. Study-wide context: The same platform was used for the 100 to 150 validation repertoires and the roughly 600 first-cohort repertoires, a later analysis reported.

Germline assignment: CDR1 MDHEN and CDR2 SYDVKM. This CDR3 comprises 13 residues. The V end was cut by 4 bases, the J end by 1 base, with 7 bases between. Measured with immunoSEQ multiplex PCR; TCRdb has only the in-frame clones, and not every one. Altogether some 64,000 clones are present, approximately 96% being singletons, with the ten largest covering around 1.5%. The 120-subject validation cohort, separate from the approximately 670-subject first cohort, included the donors. The receptor was derived from a woman between 18 and 29 years old in good health and CMV-seropositive. Sequenced: PBMCs. The chain uses TRBV28 and TRBJ1-1; D might be TRBD1 (6 bases). This CDR3 is CASSSTGNTEAFF. The CDR3 DNA reads as TGTGCCAGCAGTTCGACAGGGAACACTGAAGCTTTCTTT. Full variable domain (missing parts from reference TRBV28 and TRBJ1-1): DVKVTQSSRYLVKRTGEKVFLECVQDMDHENMFWYRQDPGLGLRLIYFSYDVKMKEKGDIPEGYSVSREKKERFSLILESASTNQTSMYLCASSSTGNTEAFFGQGTRLTVV.